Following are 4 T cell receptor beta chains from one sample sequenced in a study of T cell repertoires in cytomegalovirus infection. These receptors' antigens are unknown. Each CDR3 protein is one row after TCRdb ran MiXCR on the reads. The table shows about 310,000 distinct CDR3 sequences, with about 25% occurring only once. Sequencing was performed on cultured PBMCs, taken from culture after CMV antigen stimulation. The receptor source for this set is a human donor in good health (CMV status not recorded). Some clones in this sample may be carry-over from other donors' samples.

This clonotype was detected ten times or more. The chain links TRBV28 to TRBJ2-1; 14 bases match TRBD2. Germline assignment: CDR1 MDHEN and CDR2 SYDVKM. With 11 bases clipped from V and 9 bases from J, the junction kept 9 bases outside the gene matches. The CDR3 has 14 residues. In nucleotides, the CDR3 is TGTGCCTGGCGGCGACTAGCGGGAGGGGGTGAGCAGTTCTTC. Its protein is CAWRRLAGGGEQFF. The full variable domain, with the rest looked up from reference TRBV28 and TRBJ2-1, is DVKVTQSSRYLVKRTGEKVFLECVQDMDHENMFWYRQDPGLGLRLIYFSYDVKMKEKGDIPEGYSVSREKKERFSLILESASTNQTSMYLCAWRRLAGGGEQFFGPGTRLTVL.

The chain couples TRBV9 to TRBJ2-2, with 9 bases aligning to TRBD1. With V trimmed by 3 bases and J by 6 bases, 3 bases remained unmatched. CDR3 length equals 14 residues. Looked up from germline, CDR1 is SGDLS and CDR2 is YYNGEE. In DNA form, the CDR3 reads TGTGCCAGCAGCGAACAGGGGGCGGCCGGGGAGCTGTTTTTT. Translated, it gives CASSEQGAAGELFF.

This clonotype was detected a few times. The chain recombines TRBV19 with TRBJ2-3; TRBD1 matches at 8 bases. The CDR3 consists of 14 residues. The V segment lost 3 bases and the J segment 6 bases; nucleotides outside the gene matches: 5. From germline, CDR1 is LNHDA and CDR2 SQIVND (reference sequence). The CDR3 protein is CASSIGTGVDTQYF. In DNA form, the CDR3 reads TGTGCCAGTAGTATTGGGACAGGAGTCGATACGCAGTATTTT. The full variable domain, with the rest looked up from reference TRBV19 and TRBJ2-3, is DGGITQSPKYLFRKEGQNVTLSCEQNLNHDAMYWYRQDPGQGLRLIYYSQIVNDFQKGDIAEGYSVSREKKESFPLTVTSAQKNPTAFYLCASSIGTGVDTQYFGPGTRLTVL.

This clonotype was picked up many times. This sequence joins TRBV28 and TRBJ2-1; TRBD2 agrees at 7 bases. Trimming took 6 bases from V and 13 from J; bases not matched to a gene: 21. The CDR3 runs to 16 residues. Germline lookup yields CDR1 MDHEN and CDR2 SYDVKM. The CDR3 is CASRDAEFGLADPQFF. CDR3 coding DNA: TGTGCCAGCAGGGACGCGGAATTTGGGCTAGCGGACCCTCAGTTCTTC.